Listed below are T cell receptor beta chains from one sample, sequenced in a study of blood T cell repertoires in COVID-19. Measured with immunoSEQ multiplex PCR; TCRdb has only the in-frame clones, and not every one. The sample consists of approximately 210,000 clones, about nine tenths of them appearing once. Source material: peripheral blood. The origin of the receptors is a man in his fifties or sixties with COVID-19, enrolled during active disease. Both conserved end residues are part of each CDR3. Each record gives: CDR3 length, J gene, clone size, D gene, V gene, CDR3 DNA, CDR3 protein. A D gene is named only where the DNA matches it firmly. Not every row has a clone size; where given, it reads once, few, many or a size class.

>16|TRBJ2-7|.|TRBD1|TRBV19
TGTGCCAGTAGTATCGGGGGGGACAGGGGTCAGTACGAGCAGTACTTC
CASSIGGDRGQYEQYF
>14|TRBJ2-3|.|.|TRBV19
TGTGCCAGTAGTATGCCTCAAGCCTCAGATACGCAGTATTTT
CASSMPQASDTQYF
>13|TRBJ2-1|.|.|TRBV15
TGTGCCACCAGCAGAGATGGGCAAAATGAGCAGTTCTTC
CATSRDGQNEQFF
>16|TRBJ2-2|.|.|TRBV30
TGTGCCTGGAGCGCAAGCCACCAAATTTTCACCGGGGAGCTGTTTTTT
CAWSASHQIFTGELFF
>15|TRBJ2-2|once|.|TRBV6-4
TGTGCCAGCAGTGACTCAGTAAGACAGCCCGGGGAGCTGTTTTTT
CASSDSVRQPGELFF
>15|TRBJ1-2|once|TRBD1|TRBV5-1
TGCGCCAGCAGCCCGGAGGCTCGGACAGGGATGGGCTACACCTTC
CASSPEARTGMGYTF
>15|TRBJ2-5|.|.|TRBV18
TGTGCCAGCTCACCGCGGGCAGAAAACCAAGAGACCCAGTACTTC
CASSPRAENQETQYF
>13|TRBJ2-1|once|.|TRBV3-1/TRBV3-2
TGTGCCAGCAGCCAAGATCCGCGGAATGAGCAGTTCTTC
CASSQDPRNEQFF
>16|TRBJ2-3|.|TRBD1|TRBV5-1
TGCGCCAGCAGTGGGCTTCAGGGGGCCGGCACAGATACGCAGTATTTT
CASSGLQGAGTDTQYF
>19|TRBJ2-2|.|TRBD1|TRBV4-1
TGCGCCAGCAGCCAAACCCAGGACAGGTTCGTCCTGAACACCGGGGAGCTGTTTTTT
CASSQTQDRFVLNTGELFF
>12|TRBJ1-2|.|TRBD1|TRBV6-5
TGTGCCAGCAGAGGGGGCTTCTATGGCTACACCTTC
CASRGGFYGYTF
>14|TRBJ2-5|once|TRBD1|TRBV2
TGTGCCAGCAGCGGTACAGGGGCAGGGGAGACCCAGTACTTC
CASSGTGAGETQYF
>15|TRBJ1-5|.|.|TRBV30
TGTGCCTGGAGTGATAAACAGAGTTACAATCAGCCCCAGCATTTT
CAWSDKQSYNQPQHF
>14|TRBJ1-1|.|.|TRBV28
TGTGCCAGCAGTCCCGGGACACAGAACACTGAAGCTTTCTTT
CASSPGTQNTEAFF
>12|TRBJ2-7|few|.|TRBV3-1/TRBV3-2
TGTGCCAGCAGCCAAGGACCGGGAGTGCAGTACTTC
CASSQGPGVQYF
>13|TRBJ1-2|.|.|TRBV6-5
TGTGCCAGCAGTTACTCAGGGGTCTATGGCTACACCTTC
CASSYSGVYGYTF
>14|TRBJ2-7|.|.|TRBV2
TGTGCCAGCAGTGGTTTGGACAGCTCCTACGAGCAGTACTTC
CASSGLDSSYEQYF
>17|TRBJ2-1|.|TRBD2|TRBV5-4
TGTGCCAGCAGCTTAGATGGATTACAAGCGGGAGGCAATGAGCAGTTCTTC
CASSLDGLQAGGNEQFF
>16|TRBJ1-6|.|TRBD1|TRBV28
TGTGCCAGCATCTCCCCGGGACAGGAGTATAATTCACCCCTCCACTTT
CASISPGQEYNSPLHF
>11|TRBJ1-4|.|.|TRBV6-2/TRBV6-3
TGTGCCAGCAGTCCCCGGAGGGAACTGTTTTTT
CASSPRRELFF
>17|TRBJ2-1|once|.|TRBV9
TGTGCCAGCAGCGAGAGGGGAGGGATTCAGGGGTACAATGAGCAGTTCTTC
CASSERGGIQGYNEQFF
>13|TRBJ2-1|.|TRBD2|TRBV11-2
TGTGCCAGCAGCATGAAGGCGGGGGGTGAGCAGTTCTTC
CASSMKAGGEQFF
>12|TRBJ2-3|.|.|TRBV11-2
TGTGCCAGCAGCCTTGGGAGAGATACGCAGTATTTT
CASSLGRDTQYF
>16|TRBJ2-7|.|TRBD2|TRBV19
TGTGCCAGTAGCGCCCGACTAGCGGGAAACTCCTACGAGCAGTACTTC
CASSARLAGNSYEQYF
>14|TRBJ1-6|.|TRBD1|TRBV25-1
TGTGCCAGCAGTGGGACAGGGGTTGAGCCACCCCTCCACTTT
CASSGTGVEPPLHF
>15|TRBJ2-5|once|TRBD1|TRBV19
TGTGCCAGTAGTACAGGACAGGGAGGAAGAGAGACCCAGTACTTC
CASSTGQGGRETQYF
>14|TRBJ1-6|.|.|TRBV4-3
TGCGCCAGCAGCCAAGAGGGGCGCGGTTCACCCCTCCACTTT
CASSQEGRGSPLHF
>16|TRBJ2-7|.|TRBD1|TRBV11-2
TGTGCCAGCAGCTTAGTCGTGGCAGGGGGTTGGTACGAGCAGTACTTC
CASSLVVAGGWYEQYF
>15|TRBJ2-1|.|.|TRBV7-2
TGTGCCAGCAGCTTAGCGCATGGCAGTTACAATGAGCAGTTCTTC
CASSLAHGSYNEQFF
>15|TRBJ2-7|.|TRBD2|TRBV7-9
TGTGCCAGCAGCTTTTATAGCGGGAGTCTTGACGAGCAGTACTTC
CASSFYSGSLDEQYF
>13|TRBJ1-6|once|TRBD1|TRBV28
TGTGCCAGCAAGGACAGGGTGAATTCACCCCTCCACTTT
CASKDRVNSPLHF
>14|TRBJ1-2|.|.|TRBV6-5
TGTGCCAGCAGTTACTCGATGTCGGGGTATGGCTACACCTTC
CASSYSMSGYGYTF
>13|TRBJ1-5|.|.|TRBV19
TGTGCCAGTAGTATGATTGGGGCGCGTCCCCAGCATTTT
CASSMIGARPQHF
>13|TRBJ1-5|.|.|TRBV29-1
TGCAGCGTTGAAGTGGCAGTAAATCAGCCCCAGCATTTT
CSVEVAVNQPQHF
>13|TRBJ2-7|.|.|TRBV6-6
TGTGCCAGCAGTTACGCGACAGGCTACGAGCAGTACTTC
CASSYATGYEQYF
>18|TRBJ1-4|.|TRBD1|TRBV27
TGTGCCAGCAGCGCGGTCTTGGGGACAGACGCAACTAATGAAAAACTGTTTTTT
CASSAVLGTDATNEKLFF